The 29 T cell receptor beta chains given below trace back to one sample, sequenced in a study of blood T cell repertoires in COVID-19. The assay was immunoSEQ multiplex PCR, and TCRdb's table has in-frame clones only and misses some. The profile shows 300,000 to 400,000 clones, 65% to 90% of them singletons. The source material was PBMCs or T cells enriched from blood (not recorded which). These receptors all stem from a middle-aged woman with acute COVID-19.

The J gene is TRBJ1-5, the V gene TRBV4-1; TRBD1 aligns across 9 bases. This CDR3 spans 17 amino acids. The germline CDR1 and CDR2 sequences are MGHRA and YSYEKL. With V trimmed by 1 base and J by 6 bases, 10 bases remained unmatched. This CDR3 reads CASSQVFAGQGFQPQHF. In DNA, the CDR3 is TGCGCCAGCAGCCAAGTCTTTGCGGGACAGGGTTTTCAGCCCCAGCATTTT.

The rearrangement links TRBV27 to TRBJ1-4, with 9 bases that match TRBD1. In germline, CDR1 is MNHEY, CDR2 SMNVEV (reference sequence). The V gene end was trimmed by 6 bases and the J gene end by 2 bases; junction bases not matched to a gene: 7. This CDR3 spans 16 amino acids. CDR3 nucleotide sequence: TGTGCCAGCAGGAATGACAGGGGGAAGACTAATGAAAAACTGTTTTTT. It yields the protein CASRNDRGKTNEKLFF.

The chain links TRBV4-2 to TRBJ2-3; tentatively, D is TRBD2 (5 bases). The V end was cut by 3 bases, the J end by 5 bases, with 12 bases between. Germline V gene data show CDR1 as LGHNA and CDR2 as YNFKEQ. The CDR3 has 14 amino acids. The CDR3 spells CASSQPREVDTQYF. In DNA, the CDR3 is TGTGCCAGCAGCCAGCCCCGGGAAGTAGATACGCAGTATTTT.

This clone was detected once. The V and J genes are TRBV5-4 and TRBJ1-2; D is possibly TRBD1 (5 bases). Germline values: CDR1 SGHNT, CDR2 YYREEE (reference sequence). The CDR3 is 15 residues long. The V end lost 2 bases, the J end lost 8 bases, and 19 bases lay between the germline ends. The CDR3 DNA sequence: TGTGCCAGCAGCTTTTTTTCGGAGGGGAGTAGGGGCTACACCTTC. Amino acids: CASSFFSEGSRGYTF. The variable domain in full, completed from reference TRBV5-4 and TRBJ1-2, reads ETGVTQSPTHLIKTRGQQVTLRCSSQSGHNTVSWYQQALGQGPQFIFQYYREEENGRGNFPPRFSGLQFPNYSSELNVNALELDDSALYLCASSFFSEGSRGYTFGSGTRLTVV.

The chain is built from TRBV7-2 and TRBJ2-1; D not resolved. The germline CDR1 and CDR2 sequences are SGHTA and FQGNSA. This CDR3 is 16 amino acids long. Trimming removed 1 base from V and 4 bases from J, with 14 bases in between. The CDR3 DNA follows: TGTGCCAGCAGCTTAGTGGGCAGGTCCGAGTACAATGAGCAGTTCTTC. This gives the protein CASSLVGRSEYNEQFF.

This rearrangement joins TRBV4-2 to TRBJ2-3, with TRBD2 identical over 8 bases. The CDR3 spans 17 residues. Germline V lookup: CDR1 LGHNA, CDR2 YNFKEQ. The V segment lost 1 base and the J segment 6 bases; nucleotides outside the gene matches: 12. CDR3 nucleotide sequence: TGTGCCAGCAGCCAAGGTGCGTATGGAGCGGGAGAGGATACGCAGTATTTT. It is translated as CASSQGAYGAGEDTQYF.

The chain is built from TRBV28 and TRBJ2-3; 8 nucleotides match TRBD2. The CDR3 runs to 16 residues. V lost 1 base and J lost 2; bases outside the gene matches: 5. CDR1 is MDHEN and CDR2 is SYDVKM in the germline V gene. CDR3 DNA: TGTGCCAGCAGTTTATTGGCGGGAGGCTTCACAGATACGCAGTATTTT. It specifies CASSLLAGGFTDTQYF.

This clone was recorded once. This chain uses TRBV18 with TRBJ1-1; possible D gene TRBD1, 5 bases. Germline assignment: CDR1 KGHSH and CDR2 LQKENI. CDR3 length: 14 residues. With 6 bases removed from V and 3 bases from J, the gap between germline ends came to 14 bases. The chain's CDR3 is CASSPMTVDTEAFF. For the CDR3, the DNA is TGTGCCAGCTCCCCGATGACAGTAGACACTGAAGCTTTCTTT.

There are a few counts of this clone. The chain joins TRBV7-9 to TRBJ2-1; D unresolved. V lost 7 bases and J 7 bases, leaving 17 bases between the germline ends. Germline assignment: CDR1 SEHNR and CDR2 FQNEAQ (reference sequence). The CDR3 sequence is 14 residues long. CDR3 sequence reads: CASKDSLYWNEQFF. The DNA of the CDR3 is TGTGCCAGCAAAGACTCGCTATATTGGAATGAGCAGTTCTTC. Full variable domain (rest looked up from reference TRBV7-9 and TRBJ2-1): DTGVSQNPRHKITKRGQNVTFRCDPISEHNRLYWYRQTLGQGPEFLTYFQNEAQLEKSRLLSDRFSAERPKGSFSTLEIQRTEQGDSAMYLCASKDSLYWNEQFFGPGTRLTVL.

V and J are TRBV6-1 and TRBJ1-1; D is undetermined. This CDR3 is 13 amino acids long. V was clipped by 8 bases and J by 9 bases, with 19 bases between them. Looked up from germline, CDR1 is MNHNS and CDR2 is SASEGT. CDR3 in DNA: TGTGCCAGCCTCCTAGGAGGGTCTAACCAAGCTTTCTTT. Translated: CASLLGGSNQAFF.

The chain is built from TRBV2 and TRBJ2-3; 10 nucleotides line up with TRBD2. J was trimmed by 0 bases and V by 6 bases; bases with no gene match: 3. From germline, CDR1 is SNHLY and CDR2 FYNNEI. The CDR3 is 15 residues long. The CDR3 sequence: CASSRAGGSTDTQYF. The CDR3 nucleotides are TGTGCCAGCAGCAGAGCGGGGGGGAGCACAGATACGCAGTATTTT.

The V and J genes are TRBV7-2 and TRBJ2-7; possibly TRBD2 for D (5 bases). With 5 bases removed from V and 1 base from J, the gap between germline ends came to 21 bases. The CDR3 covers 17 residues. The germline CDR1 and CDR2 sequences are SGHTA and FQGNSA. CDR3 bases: TGTGCCAGCAGCCGTCGAATATTGGCGGGCGATTCCTACGAGCAGTACTTC. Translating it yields CASSRRILAGDSYEQYF.

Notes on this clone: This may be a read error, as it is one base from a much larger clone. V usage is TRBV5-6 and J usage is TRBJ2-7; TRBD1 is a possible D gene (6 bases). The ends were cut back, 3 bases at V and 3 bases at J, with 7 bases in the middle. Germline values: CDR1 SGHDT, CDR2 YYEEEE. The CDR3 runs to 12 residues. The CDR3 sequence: CASSSTGYEQYF. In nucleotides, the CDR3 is TGTGCCAGCAGCTCGACAGGCTACGAGCAGTACTTC.

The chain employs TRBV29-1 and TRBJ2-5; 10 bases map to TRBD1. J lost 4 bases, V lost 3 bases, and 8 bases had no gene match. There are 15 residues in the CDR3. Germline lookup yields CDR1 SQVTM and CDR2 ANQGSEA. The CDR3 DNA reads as TGCAGCGTTGAGGGGACTGACAGGGGGCGAGAGACCCAGTACTTC. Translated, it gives CSVEGTDRGRETQYF. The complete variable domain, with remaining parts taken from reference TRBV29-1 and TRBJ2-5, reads SAVISQKPSRDICQRGTSLTIQCQVDSQVTMMFWYRQQPGQSLTLIATANQGSEATYESGFVIDKFPISRPNLTFSTLTVSNMSPEDSSIYLCSVEGTDRGRETQYFGPGTRLLVL.

This chain's CDR3 is CASSTGVWTEAFF. For the CDR3, the DNA is TGTGCCAGCAGCACAGGGGTGTGGACTGAAGCTTTCTTT. The chain uses TRBV6-5 and TRBJ1-1; TRBD1 matches at 7 bases. CDR3 size: 13 residues. Germline CDR1 is MNHEY and CDR2 is SVGAGI. J was trimmed by 5 bases and V by 6 bases; bases with no gene match: 6.

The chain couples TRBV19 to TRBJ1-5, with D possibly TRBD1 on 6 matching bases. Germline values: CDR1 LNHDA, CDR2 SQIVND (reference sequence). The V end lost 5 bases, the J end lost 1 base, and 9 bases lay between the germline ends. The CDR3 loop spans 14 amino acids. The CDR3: CASSWGLSNQPQHF. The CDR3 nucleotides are TGTGCCAGTAGTTGGGGGCTAAGCAATCAGCCCCAGCATTTT.

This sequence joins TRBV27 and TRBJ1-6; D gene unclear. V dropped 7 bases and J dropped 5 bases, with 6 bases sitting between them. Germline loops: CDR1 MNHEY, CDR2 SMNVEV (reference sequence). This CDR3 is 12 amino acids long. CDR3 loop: CASKLDNSPLHF. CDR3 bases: TGTGCCAGCAAACTAGATAATTCACCCCTCCACTTT.

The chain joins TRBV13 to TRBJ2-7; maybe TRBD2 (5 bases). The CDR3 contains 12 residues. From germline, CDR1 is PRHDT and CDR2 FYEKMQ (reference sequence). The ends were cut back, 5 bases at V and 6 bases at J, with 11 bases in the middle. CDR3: CASSGLLGEQYF. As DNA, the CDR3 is TGTGCCAGCAGCGGCCTACTAGGCGAGCAGTACTTC.

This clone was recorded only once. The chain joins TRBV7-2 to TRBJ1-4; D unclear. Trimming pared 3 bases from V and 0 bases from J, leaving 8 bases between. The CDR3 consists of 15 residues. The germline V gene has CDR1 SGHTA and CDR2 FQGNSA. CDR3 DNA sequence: TGTGCCAGCAGCTTCAGTGATGCAACTAATGAAAAACTGTTTTTT. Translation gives CASSFSDATNEKLFF.

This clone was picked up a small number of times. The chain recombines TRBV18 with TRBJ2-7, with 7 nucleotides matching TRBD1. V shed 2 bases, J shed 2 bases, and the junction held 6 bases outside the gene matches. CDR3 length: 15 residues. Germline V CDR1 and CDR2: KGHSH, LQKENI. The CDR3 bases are TGTGCCAGCTCACCAGGGACAGCGGAACCCTACGAGCAGTACTTC. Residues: CASSPGTAEPYEQYF.

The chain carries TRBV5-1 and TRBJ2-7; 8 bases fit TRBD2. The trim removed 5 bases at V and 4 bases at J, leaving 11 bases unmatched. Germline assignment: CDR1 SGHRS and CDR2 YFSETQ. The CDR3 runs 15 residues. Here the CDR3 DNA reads TGCGCCAGCAGGCGTGGAGGGAGCGGGAGTTACGAGCAGTACTTC. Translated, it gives CASRRGGSGSYEQYF.

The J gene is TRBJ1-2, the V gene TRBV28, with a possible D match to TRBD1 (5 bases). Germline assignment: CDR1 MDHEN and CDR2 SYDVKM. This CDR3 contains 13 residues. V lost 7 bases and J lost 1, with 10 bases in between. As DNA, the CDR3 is TGTGCCAGCACAATGACAGATAACTATGGCTACACCTTC. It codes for CASTMTDNYGYTF.

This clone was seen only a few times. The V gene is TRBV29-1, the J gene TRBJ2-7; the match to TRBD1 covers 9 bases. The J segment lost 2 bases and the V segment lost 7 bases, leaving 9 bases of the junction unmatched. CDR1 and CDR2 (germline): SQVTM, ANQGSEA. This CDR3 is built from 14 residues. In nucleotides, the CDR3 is TGCAGCGCAACATCCGGGACAGGGACCTACGAGCAGTACTTC. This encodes CSATSGTGTYEQYF.

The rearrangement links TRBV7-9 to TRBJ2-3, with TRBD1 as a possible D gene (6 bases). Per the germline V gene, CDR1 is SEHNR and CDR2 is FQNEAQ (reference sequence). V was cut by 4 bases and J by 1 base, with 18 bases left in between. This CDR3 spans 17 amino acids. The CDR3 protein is CASSSLGPRGRTDTQYF. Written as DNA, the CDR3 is TGTGCCAGCAGCTCCCTAGGACCCAGGGGTCGCACAGATACGCAGTATTTT.

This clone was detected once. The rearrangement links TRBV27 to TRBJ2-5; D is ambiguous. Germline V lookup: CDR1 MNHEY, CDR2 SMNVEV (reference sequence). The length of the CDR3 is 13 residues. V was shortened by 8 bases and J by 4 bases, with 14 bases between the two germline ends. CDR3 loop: CASRIQPRETQYF. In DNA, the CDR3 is TGTGCCAGCCGCATACAACCAAGAGAGACCCAGTACTTC.

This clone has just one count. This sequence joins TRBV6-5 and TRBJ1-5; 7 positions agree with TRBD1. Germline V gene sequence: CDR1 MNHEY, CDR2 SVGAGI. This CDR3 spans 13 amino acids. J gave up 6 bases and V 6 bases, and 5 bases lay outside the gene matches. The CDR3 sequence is CASRDREGQPQHF. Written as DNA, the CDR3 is TGTGCCAGCAGAGACAGGGAAGGTCAGCCCCAGCATTTT.

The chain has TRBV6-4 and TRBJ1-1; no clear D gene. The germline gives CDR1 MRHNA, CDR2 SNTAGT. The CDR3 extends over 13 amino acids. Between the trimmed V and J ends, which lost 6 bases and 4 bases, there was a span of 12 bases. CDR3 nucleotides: TGTGCCAGCAGCACCGTTTACGGCACTGAAGCTTTCTTT. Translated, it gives CASSTVYGTEAFF.

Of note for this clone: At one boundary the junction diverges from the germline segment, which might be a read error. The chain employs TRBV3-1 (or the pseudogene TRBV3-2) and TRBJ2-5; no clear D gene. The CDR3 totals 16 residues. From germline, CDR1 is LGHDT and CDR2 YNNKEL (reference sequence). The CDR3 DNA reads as TGTGCCAGCAGCCATACCAAGCAGGCTACTCAAGGGACCCAGTACTTC. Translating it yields CASSHTKQATQGTQYF.

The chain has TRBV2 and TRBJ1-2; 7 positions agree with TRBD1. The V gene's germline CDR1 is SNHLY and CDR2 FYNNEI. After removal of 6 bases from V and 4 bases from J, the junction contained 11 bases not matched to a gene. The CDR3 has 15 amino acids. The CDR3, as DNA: TGTGCCAGCAGCCCCACCGACAGGGTCGTCTATGGCTACACCTTC. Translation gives CASSPTDRVVYGYTF.